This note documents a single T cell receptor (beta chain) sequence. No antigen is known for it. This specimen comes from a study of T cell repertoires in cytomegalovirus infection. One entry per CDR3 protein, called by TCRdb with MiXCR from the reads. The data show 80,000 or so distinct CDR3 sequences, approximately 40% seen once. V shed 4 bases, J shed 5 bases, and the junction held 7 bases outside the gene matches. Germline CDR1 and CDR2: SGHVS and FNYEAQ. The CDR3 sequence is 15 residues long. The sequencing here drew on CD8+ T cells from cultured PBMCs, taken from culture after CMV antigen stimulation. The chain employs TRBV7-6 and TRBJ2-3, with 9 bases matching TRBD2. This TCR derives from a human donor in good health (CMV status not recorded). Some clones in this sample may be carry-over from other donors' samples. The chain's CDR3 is CASSYSGGAQDTQYF. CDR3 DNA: TGTGCCAGCAGCTATAGCGGGGGCGCCCAAGATACGCAGTATTTT.